The 16 T cell receptor beta chains in this list originate from one sample, sequenced in a study of blood T cell repertoires in COVID-19. The repertoire was sequenced with immunoSEQ multiplex PCR; TCRdb's copy has only in-frame clones and lacks some. The sample includes about 210,000 clones, around four fifths of them seen just once. Source material: peripheral blood. The receptor set was obtained from a woman in her forties or fifties with acute or convalescent COVID-19.

V usage is TRBV5-4 and J usage is TRBJ2-1, with D possibly TRBD2 on 5 matching bases. The CDR3 has 14 amino acids. Germline lookup yields CDR1 SGHNT and CDR2 YYREEE (reference sequence). Trimming cost V 0 bases and J 8 bases, with 12 bases left between them. The CDR3 sequence is CASSLGRVVDEQFF. The DNA for the CDR3 is TGTGCCAGCAGCTTGGGGCGGGTTGTGGATGAGCAGTTCTTC.

Only one count was recorded for this clone. This chain connects TRBV27 to TRBJ2-7; 9 bases fit TRBD2. The trim removed 7 bases at V and 0 bases at J, leaving 7 bases unmatched. Germline CDR1 is MNHEY and CDR2 is SMNVEV (reference sequence). The CDR3 totals 15 residues. This chain's CDR3 is CASTFSGSSSYEQYF. The CDR3 bases are TGTGCCAGCACCTTTAGCGGGAGTAGCTCCTACGAGCAGTACTTC.

The chain has TRBV24-1 and TRBJ2-2, with 8 bases aligning to TRBD1. Germline CDR1 and CDR2: KGHDR and SFDVKD. This CDR3 contains 18 residues. Unmatched junction bases numbered 14, after V lost 3 bases and J lost 6 bases. The CDR3: CATSDRGTGPASAGELFF. The CDR3 DNA is TGTGCCACCAGTGATCGGGGGACAGGACCGGCCTCTGCCGGGGAGCTGTTTTTT.

This clone was seen just once. This rearrangement joins TRBV5-4 to TRBJ2-2; D is possibly TRBD2 (6 bases). CDR1 SGHNT and CDR2 YYREEE come from the germline V gene (reference sequence). The CDR3 is 13 residues long. V was clipped by 2 bases and J by 5 bases, with 7 bases between them. This CDR3 reads CASSLLATGELFF. In DNA, the CDR3 is TGTGCCAGCAGCTTACTAGCAACCGGGGAGCTGTTTTTT.

The chain is built from TRBV10-1 and TRBJ2-3; 7 nucleotides line up with TRBD1. Germline CDR1 is WNHNN and CDR2 is SYGVQD (reference sequence). Trimming at V came to 6 bases and at J to 2 bases, leaving 8 bases not matched to a gene. This CDR3 spans 15 amino acids. CDR3 bases: TGCGCCAGCAGCCCACAGGGGCCCGACACAGATACGCAGTATTTT. It translates to CASSPQGPDTDTQYF.

V is TRBV10-1 and J is TRBJ2-1; no clear D gene. V lost 4 bases and J 3 bases, leaving 4 bases between the germline ends. The CDR3 has 12 amino acids. The germline CDR1 and CDR2 sequences are WNHNN and SYGVQD (reference sequence). CDR3 loop: CASSGSYNEQFF. The CDR3 bases are TGCGCCAGCAGTGGCAGCTACAATGAGCAGTTCTTC.

The CDR3 loop is CASSSATGETQYF. CDR3 bases: TGCGCCAGCAGCTCAGCCACGGGGGAGACCCAGTACTTC. V gene TRBV5-1 combines with J gene TRBJ2-5; possible D gene TRBD2, 5 bases. CDR1 and CDR2 (germline): SGHRS, YFSETQ. The CDR3 spans 13 residues. V lost 3 bases to trimming and J lost 5 bases, with 11 bases between them.

CDR3 sequence (DNA): TGTGCCAGCAGCCAAGCAGGGAAGCCTGAAGCTTTCTTT. This encodes CASSQAGKPEAFF. The chain uses TRBV3-1 (or the pseudogene TRBV3-2) and TRBJ1-1; possible D gene TRBD1, 5 bases. Germline assignment: CDR1 LGHDT and CDR2 YNNKEL (reference sequence). The CDR3 length is 13 residues. V was trimmed by 1 base and J by 6 bases, leaving 9 bases between them.

The rearrangement links TRBV7-8 to TRBJ2-5; 12 nucleotides match TRBD2. This CDR3 has 20 amino acids. V was pared by 0 bases and J by 1 base, with 12 bases of the junction left unmatched. In germline, CDR1 is SGHVS, CDR2 FQNEAQ. The CDR3 DNA sequence: TGTGCCAGCAGCTTAGCGAGACTAGCGGGAGTAGGATCGGGCCAAGAGACCCAGTACTTC. Translating gives CASSLARLAGVGSGQETQYF.

This chain connects TRBV2 to TRBJ1-1, with D unresolved. Germline assignment: CDR1 SNHLY and CDR2 FYNNEI. This CDR3 is 13 amino acids long. Trimming pared 2 bases from V and 4 bases from J, leaving 8 bases between. The CDR3 reads CASSEQVRTEAFF. The CDR3 DNA follows: TGTGCCAGCAGTGAACAGGTTCGCACTGAAGCTTTCTTT.

This clone has more than one count but fewer than ten. The chain has TRBV11-2 and TRBJ1-2; D perhaps matches TRBD1 (5 bases). The CDR3 covers 15 residues. Trimming took 5 bases from V and 5 from J, leaving 18 bases between them. Germline V gene lookup returns CDR1 SGHAT and CDR2 FQNNGV. The CDR3 loop is CASSPDMDTLYGYTF. CDR3 coding DNA: TGTGCCAGCAGCCCTGATATGGACACTCTTTATGGCTACACCTTC.

This clone was seen only a few times. The chain uses TRBV10-1 and TRBJ2-7, with D maybe TRBD2 (5 bases). V lost 2 bases and J lost 8, with 16 bases in between. Germline CDR1 WNHNN, CDR2 SYGVQD (reference sequence). The CDR3 runs to 14 residues. The CDR3 DNA reads as TGCGCCAGCAGTGAGATGGGGTCCACTAGGCAGCAGTACTTC. Translated: CASSEMGSTRQQYF.

This chain connects TRBV30 to TRBJ1-2, with D possibly matching TRBD1 (6 bases). The CDR3 spans 13 residues. Per the germline V gene, CDR1 is GTSNPN and CDR2 is SVGIG (reference sequence). With 0 bases removed from V and 6 bases from J, the gap between germline ends came to 11 bases. The CDR3 coding sequence is TGTGCCTGGAGTGTACGGACAGTTCATGGCTACACCTTC. Translating gives CAWSVRTVHGYTF.

The rearrangement uses TRBV6-6 and TRBJ2-7, with a possible D match to TRBD2 (5 bases). Germline V gene sequence: CDR1 MNHNY, CDR2 SVGAGI (reference sequence). The CDR3 covers 14 residues. Trimming removed 7 bases from V and 1 base from J, with 14 bases in between. CDR3 protein: CASTTGGSSYEQYF. CDR3 in DNA: TGTGCCAGCACCACGGGCGGGTCTTCCTACGAGCAGTACTTC.

The chain uses TRBV28 and TRBJ2-1; TRBD1 matches at 7 bases. The germline gives CDR1 MDHEN, CDR2 SYDVKM. The ends lost 5 bases at V and 4 bases at J; junction bases unmatched: 11. There are 16 residues in the CDR3. CDR3 in amino acids: CASSPPPGQEYNEQFF. The CDR3 coding sequence is TGTGCCAGCAGTCCACCCCCCGGACAGGAGTACAATGAGCAGTTCTTC.

The chain employs TRBV5-5 and TRBJ1-1, with D maybe TRBD1 (5 bases). Germline V gene sequence: CDR1 SGHKS, CDR2 YYEKEE (reference sequence). The CDR3 is 16 residues long. Trimming pared 2 bases from V and 4 bases from J, leaving 18 bases between. The CDR3 is CASSFVGARKGTEAFF. Written as DNA, the CDR3 is TGTGCCAGCAGCTTTGTAGGGGCCCGGAAGGGCACTGAAGCTTTCTTT.